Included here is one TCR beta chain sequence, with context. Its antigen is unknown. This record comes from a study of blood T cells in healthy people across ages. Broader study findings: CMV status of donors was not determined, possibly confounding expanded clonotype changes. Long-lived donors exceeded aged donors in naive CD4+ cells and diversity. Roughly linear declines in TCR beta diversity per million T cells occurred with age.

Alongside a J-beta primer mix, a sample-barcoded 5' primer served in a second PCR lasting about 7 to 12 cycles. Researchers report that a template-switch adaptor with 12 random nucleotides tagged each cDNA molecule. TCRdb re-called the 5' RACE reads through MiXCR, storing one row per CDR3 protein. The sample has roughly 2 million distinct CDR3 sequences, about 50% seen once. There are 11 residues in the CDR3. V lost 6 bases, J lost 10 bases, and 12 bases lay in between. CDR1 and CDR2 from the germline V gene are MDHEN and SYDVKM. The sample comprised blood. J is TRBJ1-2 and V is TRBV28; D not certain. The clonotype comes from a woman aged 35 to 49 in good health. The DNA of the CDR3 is TGTGCCAGCAGCCCCCGACACGACTACACCTTC. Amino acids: CASSPRHDYTF.